Listed here are 16 T cell receptor beta chains from one sample, sequenced in a study of cytomegalovirus exposure and HLA in healthy donors. Vbeta (60) and Jbeta (13) primers were used in the PCR. This table comes from immunoSEQ multiplex PCR, and its TCRdb copy is limited to in-frame clones, with some not included. The sample consists of over 80,000 clones, over 65% of them appearing once. Material: PBMCs. These receptors were obtained from a man aged 55 to 70 in good health and CMV-seropositive.

The V gene is TRBV4-1, the J gene TRBJ1-3; 9 nucleotides agree with TRBD1. Per the germline V gene, CDR1 is MGHRA and CDR2 is YSYEKL. This CDR3 comprises 15 residues. After removal of 3 bases from V and 7 bases from J, the junction contained 7 bases not matched to a gene. CDR3 DNA sequence: TGCGCCAGCAGCCACCCTGGACAGGGGTGGAACACCATATATTTT. Translating gives CASSHPGQGWNTIYF.

The chain uses TRBV7-2 and TRBJ2-3; 10 positions agree with TRBD2. The CDR3 covers 15 residues. Trimming removed 1 base from V and 6 bases from J; junction bases left unmatched: 4. CDR1 is SGHTA, CDR2 FQGNSA, per germline. The CDR3 coding sequence is TGTGCCAGCAGCTTAGGGACTAGCGGAGCTGATACGCAGTATTTT. As protein: CASSLGTSGADTQYF.

V gene TRBV4-1 combines with J gene TRBJ1-3, with D uncertain. CDR1 and CDR2 from the germline V gene are MGHRA and YSYEKL. Trimming shortened V by 1 base and J by 3 bases, and 7 bases separated the two germline ends. The CDR3 sequence is 14 residues long. The CDR3 protein is CASSQGGNGNTIYF. CDR3 sequence (DNA): TGCGCCAGCAGCCAAGGAGGGAATGGAAACACCATATATTTT.

This clone came up once. This sequence joins TRBV19 and TRBJ2-2; D possibly corresponds to TRBD2 (7 bases). In germline, CDR1 is LNHDA, CDR2 SQIVND (reference sequence). V dropped 6 bases and J dropped 1 base, with 18 bases sitting between them. The CDR3 has 17 residues. The CDR3 here is CASRTQRGGKNTGELFF. The CDR3 DNA follows: TGTGCCAGTAGGACTCAAAGGGGGGGCAAGAACACCGGGGAGCTGTTTTTT.

This clone was seen once. The rearrangement links TRBV28 to TRBJ2-6; no firm D call. The CDR3 consists of 15 residues. V was cut by 1 base and J by 2 bases, with 6 bases left in between. In germline, CDR1 is MDHEN, CDR2 SYDVKM. The CDR3 is CASSLYRTGANVLTF. CDR3 DNA sequence: TGTGCCAGCAGTTTATACAGAACTGGGGCCAACGTCCTGACTTTC.

In its sample, this clone was seen a few times. The CDR3 is CASGEELNTEAFF. Here the CDR3 DNA reads TGTGCCAGCGGAGAGGAGTTGAACACTGAAGCTTTCTTT. The genes are TRBV7-9 and TRBJ1-1; D unresolved. Trimming removed 8 bases from V and 0 bases from J, with 10 bases in between. The CDR3 has 13 residues. Looked up from germline, CDR1 is SEHNR and CDR2 is FQNEAQ (reference sequence).

The chain carries TRBV5-4 and TRBJ2-2; weak D call: TRBD1 (5 bases). This CDR3 contains 15 residues. The germline V gene encodes CDR1 SGHNT and CDR2 YYREEE (reference sequence). Trimming pared 4 bases from V and 2 bases from J, leaving 12 bases between. The DNA of the CDR3 is TGTGCCAGCAGCCCACGGACAAGTAACACCGGGGAGCTGTTTTTT. Its translation: CASSPRTSNTGELFF.

This clone was seen only once. The J gene is TRBJ1-5, the V gene TRBV19; the match to TRBD1 covers 9 bases. This CDR3 contains 15 residues. J was trimmed by 4 bases and V by 6 bases; bases with no gene match: 7. Germline CDR1 reads LNHDA; CDR2 reads SQIVND (reference sequence). The CDR3 DNA follows: TGTGCCAGTAGGATCGGACAGGGGACGAATCAGCCCCAGCATTTT. This encodes CASRIGQGTNQPQHF.

This clone has more than one count but fewer than ten. The rearrangement joins TRBV4-3 to TRBJ1-6; 8 bases align to TRBD1. Germline CDR1 and CDR2: LGHNA and YSLEER. The CDR3 loop spans 15 amino acids. Losses at the gene ends were 3 bases for V and 10 bases for J; bases not matched to a gene: 8. DNA of the CDR3: TGCGCCAGCAGCCAGCTCAGACAGGGGTTCTCACCCCTCCACTTT. This codes for CASSQLRQGFSPLHF.

This clone was recorded once. This chain links TRBV18 with TRBJ1-2, with 9 bases identical to TRBD1. The germline V gene encodes CDR1 KGHSH and CDR2 LQKENI. V dropped 3 bases and J dropped 4; count of bases not matched to a gene: 12. This CDR3 is 17 amino acids long. CDR3 coding DNA: TGTGCCAGCTCACCGTCTACCACAGGGGGCAGGAGCTATGGCTACACCTTC. Amino acids: CASSPSTTGGRSYGYTF.

This clone was counted a few times. The genes are TRBV5-4 and TRBJ1-5; D unclear. The CDR3 extends over 14 amino acids. V was clipped by 0 bases and J by 2 bases, with 6 bases between them. CDR1 is SGHNT, CDR2 YYREEE, per germline (reference sequence). CDR3: CASSLGGGNQPQHF. DNA for the CDR3: TGTGCCAGCAGCTTGGGCGGGGGCAATCAGCCCCAGCATTTT.

The chain couples TRBV14 to TRBJ1-2; 7 bases line up with TRBD1. There are 15 residues in the CDR3. The trim removed 5 bases at V and 4 bases at J, leaving 10 bases unmatched. Germline V gene data show CDR1 as SGHDN and CDR2 as FVKESK. The CDR3 spells CASSSSKDRAYGYTF. For the CDR3, the DNA is TGTGCCAGCAGCTCATCTAAAGACAGGGCCTATGGCTACACCTTC.

J is TRBJ2-2 and V is TRBV6-5; 8 nucleotides align to TRBD2. The CDR3 loop spans 15 amino acids. Trimming cost V 5 bases and J 5 bases; bases outside gene matches: 7. The germline CDR1 and CDR2 sequences are MNHEY and SVGAGI. CDR3 residues: CASSTERGRTGELFF. Written as DNA, the CDR3 is TGTGCCAGCAGTACCGAGCGGGGGCGAACCGGGGAGCTGTTTTTT.

The V call is TRBV5-6, the J call TRBJ1-5, with 10 bases fitting TRBD1. Per germline, CDR1 SGHDT and CDR2 YYEEEE. The CDR3 covers 16 residues. Trimming took 4 bases from V and 3 from J; bases not matched to a gene: 7. The CDR3 reads CASSADRGRTNQPQHF. DNA for the CDR3: TGTGCCAGCAGCGCCGACAGGGGGCGGACCAATCAGCCCCAGCATTTT.

The chain is built from TRBV11-2 and TRBJ1-4, with D possibly matching TRBD1 (6 bases). Germline V gene sequence: CDR1 SGHAT, CDR2 FQNNGV. This CDR3 has 15 residues. Trimming left V 2 bases short and J 2 bases short, with 9 bases between. CDR3 DNA sequence: TGTGCCAGCAGCTTAAGGGGGACGACTAATGAAAAACTGTTTTTT. Translation gives CASSLRGTTNEKLFF.

The chain combines TRBV18 with TRBJ1-5; D is perhaps TRBD1 (6 bases). The length of the CDR3 is 14 residues. Trimming removed 3 bases at V and 3 bases at J, with 9 bases between. The V gene's germline CDR1 is KGHSH and CDR2 LQKENI. CDR3 coding DNA: TGTGCCAGCTCACCCGGACAGTTCAATCAGCCCCAGCATTTT. It yields the protein CASSPGQFNQPQHF.